This TCR beta chain came from a study of cytomegalovirus exposure and HLA in healthy donors. Study-wide results and limits: The tendency of first-cohort TCR clusters to co-occur in the 90 to 150 validation repertoires was the finding of a later analysis. The listing of approximately 160 TCR beta chains classed them as cytomegalovirus-associated. Researchers reported that a few CMV-associated chains were confirmed in vitro as CMV antigen-specific. The dataset shows that most TCR sequences were rare, while some public TCRs occurred in many donors.

Sequencing used immunoSEQ multiplex PCR; TCRdb keeps in-frame clones, though not all of them. The sample lists about 120,000 clones; around 86% were seen once. This clone was counted once. Its matching antigen is unknown. This CDR3 is built from 14 residues. Germline V lookup: CDR1 SEHNR, CDR2 FQNEAQ (reference sequence). Between the trimmed V and J ends, which lost 1 base and 6 bases, there was a span of 12 bases. The sequenced sample was PBMCs. This sequence originates from a woman under 30 in good health and CMV-seronegative. This chain links TRBV7-9 with TRBJ1-2; D remains ambiguous. The CDR3 DNA reads TGTGCCAGCAGCTTAGTGCTCTCCGGGGATGGCTACACCTTC. Protein sequence: CASSLVLSGDGYTF.